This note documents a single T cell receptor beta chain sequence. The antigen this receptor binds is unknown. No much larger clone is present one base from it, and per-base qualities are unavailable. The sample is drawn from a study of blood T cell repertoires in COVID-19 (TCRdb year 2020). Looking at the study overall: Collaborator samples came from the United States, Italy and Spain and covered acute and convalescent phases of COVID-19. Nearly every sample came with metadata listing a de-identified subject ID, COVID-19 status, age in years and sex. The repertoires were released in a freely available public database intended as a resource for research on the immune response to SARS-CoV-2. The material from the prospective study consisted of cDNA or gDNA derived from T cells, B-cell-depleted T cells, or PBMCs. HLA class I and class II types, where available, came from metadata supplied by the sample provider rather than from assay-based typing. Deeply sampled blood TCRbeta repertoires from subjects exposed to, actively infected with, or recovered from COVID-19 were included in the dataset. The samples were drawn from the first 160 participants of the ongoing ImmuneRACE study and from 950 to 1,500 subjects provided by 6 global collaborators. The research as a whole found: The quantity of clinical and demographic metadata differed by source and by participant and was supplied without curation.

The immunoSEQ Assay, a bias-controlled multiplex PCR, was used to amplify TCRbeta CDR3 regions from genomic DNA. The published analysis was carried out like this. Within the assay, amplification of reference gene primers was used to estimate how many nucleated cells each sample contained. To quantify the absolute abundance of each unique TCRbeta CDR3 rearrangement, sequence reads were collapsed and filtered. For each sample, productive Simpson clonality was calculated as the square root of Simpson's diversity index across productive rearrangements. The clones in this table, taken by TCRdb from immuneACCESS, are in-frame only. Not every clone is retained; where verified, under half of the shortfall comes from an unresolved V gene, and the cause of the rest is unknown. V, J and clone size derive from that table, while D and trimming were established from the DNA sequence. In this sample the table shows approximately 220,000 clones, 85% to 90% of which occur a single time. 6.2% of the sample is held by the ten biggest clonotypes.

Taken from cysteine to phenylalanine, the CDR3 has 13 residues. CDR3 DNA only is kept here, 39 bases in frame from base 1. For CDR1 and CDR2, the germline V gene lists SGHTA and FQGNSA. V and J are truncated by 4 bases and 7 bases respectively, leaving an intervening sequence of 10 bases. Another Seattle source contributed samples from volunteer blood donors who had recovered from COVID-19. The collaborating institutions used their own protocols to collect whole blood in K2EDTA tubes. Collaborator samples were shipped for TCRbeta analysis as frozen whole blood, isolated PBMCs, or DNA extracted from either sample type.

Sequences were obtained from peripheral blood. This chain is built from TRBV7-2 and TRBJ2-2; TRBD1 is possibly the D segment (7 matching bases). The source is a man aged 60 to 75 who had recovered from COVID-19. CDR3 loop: CASSSRGVGELFF. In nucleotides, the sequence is TGTGCCAGCAGCTCCAGGGGGGTCGGGGAGCTGTTTTTT.